This T cell receptor (beta chain) was identified during a study of blood T cells in healthy people across ages. A second about 6 to 11 cycle PCR used barcoded and J-beta primers. Each CDR3 protein is one row after TCRdb ran MiXCR on the 5' RACE reads. Here the sample spans about 1.4 million distinct CDR3 sequences, 59% being singletons. Germline CDR1 and CDR2: SGDLS and YYNGEE. This CDR3 is 17 amino acids long. For every donor, a draw yielded about 9.7 milliliters of peripheral blood. A note on this clonotype: Its antigen is unknown. The junction departs from germline at one end; a sequencing error may be responsible.

Study outcomes and limitations: Getting older went along with TCR beta diversity per million T cells dropping roughly linearly.

The sequence was obtained from a man aged 18 to 29 in good health. The chain joins TRBV9 to TRBJ2-5, with D maybe TRBD1 (6 bases). The sequenced material came from blood. CDR3 residues: CASSVVPNRVGRETQNF. The CDR3 bases are TGTGCCAGCAGCGTAGTACCGAACAGGGTAGGACGAGAGACCCAGAACTTC.